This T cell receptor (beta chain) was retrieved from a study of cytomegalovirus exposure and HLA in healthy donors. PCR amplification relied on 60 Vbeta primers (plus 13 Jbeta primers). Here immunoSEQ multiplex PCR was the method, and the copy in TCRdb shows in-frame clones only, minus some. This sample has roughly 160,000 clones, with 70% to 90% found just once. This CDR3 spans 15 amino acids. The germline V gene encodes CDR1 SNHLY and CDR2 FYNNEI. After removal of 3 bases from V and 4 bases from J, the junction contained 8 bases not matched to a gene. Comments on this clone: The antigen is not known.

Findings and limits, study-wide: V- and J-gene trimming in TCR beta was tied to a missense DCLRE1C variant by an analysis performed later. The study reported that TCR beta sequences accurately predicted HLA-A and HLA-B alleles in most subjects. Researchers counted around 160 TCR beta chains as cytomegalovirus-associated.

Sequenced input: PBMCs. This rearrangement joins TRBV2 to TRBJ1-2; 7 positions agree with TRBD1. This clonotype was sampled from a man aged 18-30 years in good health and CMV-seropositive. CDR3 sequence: CASSDPRQGSYGYTF. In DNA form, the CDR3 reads TGTGCCAGCAGTGACCCCCGACAGGGTAGCTATGGCTACACCTTC.